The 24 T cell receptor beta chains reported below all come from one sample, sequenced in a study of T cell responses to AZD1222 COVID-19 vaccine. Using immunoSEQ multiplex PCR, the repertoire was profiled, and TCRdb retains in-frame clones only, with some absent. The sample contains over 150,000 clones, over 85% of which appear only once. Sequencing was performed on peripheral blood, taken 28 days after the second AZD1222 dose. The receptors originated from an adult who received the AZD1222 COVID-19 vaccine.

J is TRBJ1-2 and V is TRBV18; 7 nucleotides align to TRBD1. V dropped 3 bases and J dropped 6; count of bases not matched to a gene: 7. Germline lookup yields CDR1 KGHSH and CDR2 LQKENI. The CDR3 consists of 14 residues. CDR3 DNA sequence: TGTGCCAGCTCACCGGGAGACAGGGTTGATGGCTACACCTTC. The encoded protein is CASSPGDRVDGYTF.

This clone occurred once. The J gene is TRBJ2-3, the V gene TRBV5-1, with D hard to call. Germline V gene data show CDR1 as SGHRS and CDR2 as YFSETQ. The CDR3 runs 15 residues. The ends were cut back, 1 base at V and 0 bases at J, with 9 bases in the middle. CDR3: CASSLFSDSTDTQYF. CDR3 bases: TGCGCCAGCAGCTTGTTCAGCGATAGCACAGATACGCAGTATTTT.

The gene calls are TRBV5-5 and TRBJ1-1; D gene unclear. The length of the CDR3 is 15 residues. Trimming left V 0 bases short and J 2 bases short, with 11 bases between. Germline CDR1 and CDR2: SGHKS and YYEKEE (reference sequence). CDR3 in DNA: TGTGCCAGCAGCTTGGGGTCTGAAGCCAACACTGAAGCTTTCTTT. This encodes CASSLGSEANTEAFF.

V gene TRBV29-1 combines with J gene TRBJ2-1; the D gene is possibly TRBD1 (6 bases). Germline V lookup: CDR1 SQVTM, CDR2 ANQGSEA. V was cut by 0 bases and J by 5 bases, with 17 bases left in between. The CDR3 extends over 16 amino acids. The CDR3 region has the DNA TGCAGCGTTGAAGATTTAAGAGGGGGTTACCACAATGAGCAGTTCTTC. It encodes CSVEDLRGGYHNEQFF.

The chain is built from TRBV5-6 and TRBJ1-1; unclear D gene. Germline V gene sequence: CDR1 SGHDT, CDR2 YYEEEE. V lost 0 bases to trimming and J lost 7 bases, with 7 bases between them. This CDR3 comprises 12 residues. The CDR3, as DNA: TGTGCCAGCAGCTTGGGGAATTTTGAAGCTTTCTTT. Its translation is CASSLGNFEAFF.

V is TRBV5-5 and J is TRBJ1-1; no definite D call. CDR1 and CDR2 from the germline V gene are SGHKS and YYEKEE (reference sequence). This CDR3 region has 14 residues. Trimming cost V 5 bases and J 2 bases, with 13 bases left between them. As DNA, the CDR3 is TGTGCCAGCAGTGGGAGTGGGTATAACACTGAAGCTTTCTTT. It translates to CASSGSGYNTEAFF.

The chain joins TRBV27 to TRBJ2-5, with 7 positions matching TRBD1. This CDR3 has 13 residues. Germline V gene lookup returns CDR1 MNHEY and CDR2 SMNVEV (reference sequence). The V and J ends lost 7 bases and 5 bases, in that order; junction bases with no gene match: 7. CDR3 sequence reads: CASKVQGIETQYF. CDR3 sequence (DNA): TGTGCCAGCAAAGTACAGGGGATCGAGACCCAGTACTTC.

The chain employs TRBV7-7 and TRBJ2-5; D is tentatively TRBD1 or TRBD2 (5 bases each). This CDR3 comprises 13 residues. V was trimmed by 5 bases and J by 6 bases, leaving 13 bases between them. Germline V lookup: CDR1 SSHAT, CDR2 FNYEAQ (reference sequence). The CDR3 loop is CASSPGTAKTQYF. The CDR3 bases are TGTGCCAGCAGCCCAGGGACCGCTAAGACCCAGTACTTC.

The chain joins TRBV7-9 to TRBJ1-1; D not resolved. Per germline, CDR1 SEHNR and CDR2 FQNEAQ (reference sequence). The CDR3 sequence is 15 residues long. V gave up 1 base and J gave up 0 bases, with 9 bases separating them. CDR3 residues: CASSLGRNVNTEAFF. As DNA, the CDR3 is TGTGCCAGCAGCTTAGGGAGGAACGTGAACACTGAAGCTTTCTTT.

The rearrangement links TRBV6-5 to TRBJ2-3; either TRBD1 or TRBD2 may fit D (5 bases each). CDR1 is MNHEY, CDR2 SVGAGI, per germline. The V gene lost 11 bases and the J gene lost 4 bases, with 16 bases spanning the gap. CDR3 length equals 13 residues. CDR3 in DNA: TGTGCCGGGGGAACCACCGAGGCAGATACGCAGTATTTT. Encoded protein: CAGGTTEADTQYF.

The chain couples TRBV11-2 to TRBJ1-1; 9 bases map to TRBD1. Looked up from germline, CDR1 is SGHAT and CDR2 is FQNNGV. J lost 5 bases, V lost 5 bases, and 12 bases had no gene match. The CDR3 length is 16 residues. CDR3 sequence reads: CASSPMGQGRGTEAFF. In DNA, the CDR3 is TGTGCCAGCAGCCCCATGGGACAGGGAAGAGGAACTGAAGCTTTCTTT.

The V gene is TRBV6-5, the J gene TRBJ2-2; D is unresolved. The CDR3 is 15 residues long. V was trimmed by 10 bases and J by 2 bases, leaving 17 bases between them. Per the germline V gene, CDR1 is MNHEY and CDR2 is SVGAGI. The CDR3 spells CATESWIFNTGELFF. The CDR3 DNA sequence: TGTGCCACCGAAAGCTGGATATTCAACACCGGGGAGCTGTTTTTT.

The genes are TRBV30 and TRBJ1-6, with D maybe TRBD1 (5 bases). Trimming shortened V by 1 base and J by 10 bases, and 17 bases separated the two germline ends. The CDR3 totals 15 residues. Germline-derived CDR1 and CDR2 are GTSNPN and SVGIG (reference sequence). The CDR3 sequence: CAWSGTGTWGSPLHF. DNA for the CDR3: TGTGCCTGGAGTGGCACCGGGACCTGGGGGTCACCCCTCCACTTT.

CDR3 residues: CASSIAGVLLYEQYF. The DNA for the CDR3 is TGTGCCAGCAGTATAGCGGGGGTCCTACTCTACGAGCAGTACTTC. The V call is TRBV4-2, the J call TRBJ2-7, with 9 positions matching TRBD2. The CDR3 sequence is 15 residues long. V trimming: 6 bases; J trimming: 3 bases; junction bases outside the gene matches: 9. In germline, CDR1 is LGHNA, CDR2 YNFKEQ.

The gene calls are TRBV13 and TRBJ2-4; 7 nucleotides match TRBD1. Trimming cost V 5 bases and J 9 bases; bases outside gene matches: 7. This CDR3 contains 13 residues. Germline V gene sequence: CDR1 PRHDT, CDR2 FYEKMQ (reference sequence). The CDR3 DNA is TGTGCCAGCAGCGTAACGGACAGGAGCATTCAGTACTTC. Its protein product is CASSVTDRSIQYF.

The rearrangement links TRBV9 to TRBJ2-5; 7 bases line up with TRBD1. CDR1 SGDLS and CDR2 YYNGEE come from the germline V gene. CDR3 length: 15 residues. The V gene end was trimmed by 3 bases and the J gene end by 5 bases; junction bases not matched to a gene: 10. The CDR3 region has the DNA TGTGCCAGCAGCGGACGAGCCCGAGGGGGCGAGACCCAGTACTTC. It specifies CASSGRARGGETQYF.

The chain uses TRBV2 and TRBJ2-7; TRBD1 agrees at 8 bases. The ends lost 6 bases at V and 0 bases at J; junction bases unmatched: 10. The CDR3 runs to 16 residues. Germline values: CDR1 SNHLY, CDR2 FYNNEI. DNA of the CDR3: TGTGCCAGCAGCGCACTGACAGGGGTGATCTCCTACGAGCAGTACTTC. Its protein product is CASSALTGVISYEQYF.

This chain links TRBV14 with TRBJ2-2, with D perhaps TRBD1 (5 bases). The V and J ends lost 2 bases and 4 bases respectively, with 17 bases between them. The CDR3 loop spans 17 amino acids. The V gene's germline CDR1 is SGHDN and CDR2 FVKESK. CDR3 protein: CASSQRPPTALTGELFF. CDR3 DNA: TGTGCCAGCAGCCAAAGGCCTCCGACAGCCCTCACCGGGGAGCTGTTTTTT.

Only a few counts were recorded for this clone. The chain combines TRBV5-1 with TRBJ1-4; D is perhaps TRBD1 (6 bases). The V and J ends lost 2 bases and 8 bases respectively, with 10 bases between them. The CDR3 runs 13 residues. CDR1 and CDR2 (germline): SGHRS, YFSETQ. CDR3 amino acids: CASSFAGGEKLFF. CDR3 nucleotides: TGCGCCAGCAGCTTTGCGGGGGGCGAAAAACTGTTTTTT.

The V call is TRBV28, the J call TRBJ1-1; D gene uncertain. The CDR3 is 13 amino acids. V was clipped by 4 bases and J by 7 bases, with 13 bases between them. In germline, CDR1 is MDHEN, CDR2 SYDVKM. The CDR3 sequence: CASSSRPEHEAFF. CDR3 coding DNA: TGTGCCAGCAGTTCGAGACCCGAACATGAAGCTTTCTTT.

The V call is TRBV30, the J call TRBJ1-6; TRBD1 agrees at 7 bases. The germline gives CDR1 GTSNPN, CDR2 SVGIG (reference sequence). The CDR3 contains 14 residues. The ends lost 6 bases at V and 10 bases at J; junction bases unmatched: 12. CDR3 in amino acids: CACLLGRGRSPLHF. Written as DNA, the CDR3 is TGTGCCTGTCTCCTAGGTAGGGGGCGATCACCCCTCCACTTT.

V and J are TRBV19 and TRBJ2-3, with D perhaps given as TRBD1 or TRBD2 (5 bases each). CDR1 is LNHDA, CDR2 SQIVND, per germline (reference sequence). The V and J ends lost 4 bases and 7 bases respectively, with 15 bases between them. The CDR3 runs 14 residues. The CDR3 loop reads CASSRSGTTNTQYF. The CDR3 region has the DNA TGTGCCAGTAGTAGATCCGGGACCACGAATACGCAGTATTTT.

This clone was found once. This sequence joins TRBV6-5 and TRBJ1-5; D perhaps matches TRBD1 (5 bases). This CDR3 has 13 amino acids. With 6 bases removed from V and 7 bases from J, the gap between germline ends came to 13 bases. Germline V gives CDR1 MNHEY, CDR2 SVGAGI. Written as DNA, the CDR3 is TGTGCCAGCAGAGACAGCGCCTACCAGCCCCAGCATTTT. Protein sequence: CASRDSAYQPQHF.

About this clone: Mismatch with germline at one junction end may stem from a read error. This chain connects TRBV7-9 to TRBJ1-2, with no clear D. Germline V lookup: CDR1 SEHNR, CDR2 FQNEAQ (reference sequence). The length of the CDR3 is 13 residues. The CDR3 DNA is TGTGCCAGCAGTTTAGAAGGGAGGGTCAACTACACCTTC. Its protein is CASSLEGRVNYTF. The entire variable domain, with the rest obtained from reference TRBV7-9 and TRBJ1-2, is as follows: DTGVSQNPRHKITKRGQNVTFRCDPISEHNRLYWYRQTLGQGPEFLTYFQNEAQLEKSRLLSDRFSAERPKGSFSTLEIQRTEQGDSAMYLCASSLEGRVNYTFGSGTRLTVV.